A selection of T cell receptor beta chains follows, all from one sample in a study of siplizumab effects on memory and regulatory T cells. Produced via immunoSEQ multiplex PCR; TCRdb's table is partial and in-frame only. The sample consists of about 97,000 clones, roughly nine tenths of them appearing once. The sequencing input was CD4+ T cells sorted from blood. Receptors were obtained from a human donor in good health. Each CDR3 is given with its conserved first and last residue. A D gene is named only where the DNA matches it firmly. Rows may omit the clone size; those that give it use once, few, many or a size class.

j_call clone_size d_call v_call cdr3_length cdr3_nt cdr3_aa
TRBJ2-7 - TRBD2 TRBV15 15 TGTGCCACCAGCAGATCCCTAGCGGGGGACTACGAGCAGTACTTC CATSRSLAGDYEQYF
TRBJ1-1 - TRBD1 TRBV19 15 TGTGCCAGTAGTATCATGGGACAGGGCCCGAAGGAAGCTTTCTTT CASSIMGQGPKEAFF
TRBJ1-5 - - TRBV5-1 15 TGCGCCAGCAGCTTGGGTGGGACCTACAATCAGCCCCAGCATTTT CASSLGGTYNQPQHF
TRBJ2-3 - TRBD2 TRBV19 14 TGTGCCAGTACCAGCGGGAGTAGGACAGATACGCAGTATTTT CASTSGSRTDTQYF
TRBJ2-7 - - TRBV6-5 11 TGTGCCAGCAGCTTTTTGGGAGAGCAGTACTTC CASSFLGEQYF
TRBJ1-1 few - TRBV5-1 14 TGCGCCAGCAGCTTGGCGGTGGGGGAGGCTGAAGCTTTCTTT CASSLAVGEAEAFF
TRBJ1-4 - - TRBV7-2 15 TGTGCCAGCAGCTTAGCAATTGGGACATATGAAAAACTGTTTTTT CASSLAIGTYEKLFF
TRBJ2-7 - TRBD2 TRBV10-1 15 TGCGCCAGCAGTGGGGGACTAGCGGGAACGGGCGAGCAGTACTTC CASSGGLAGTGEQYF
TRBJ2-5 - - TRBV29-1 14 TGCAGCGTTTCATCGACGGGGTCGGGAGAGACCCAGTACTTC CSVSSTGSGETQYF
TRBJ2-5 - TRBD2 TRBV14 18 TGTGCCAGCAGCCAAGAATTCACTAGCGGGAGGGCCGAAGAGACCCAGTACTTC CASSQEFTSGRAEETQYF
TRBJ1-5 - TRBD1 TRBV7-2 16 TGTGCCAGCAGCCCCACCGGGACAGGGGTTCGTCAGCCCCAGCATTTT CASSPTGTGVRQPQHF
TRBJ2-7 few - TRBV6-5 15 TGTGCCAGCAGTTACAACAGCGCCGTACCCTACGAGCAGTACTTC CASSYNSAVPYEQYF
TRBJ2-7 once TRBD2 TRBV6-6 15 TGTGCCAGCACTCAAGGGCCTAGCGGAACCTACGAGCAGTACTTC CASTQGPSGTYEQYF
TRBJ2-3 - TRBD2 TRBV16 17 TGTGCCAGCAGCCAATTGAGTGGTAGCGGGAGCGCAGATACGCAGTATTTT CASSQLSGSGSADTQYF
TRBJ1-1 - - TRBV6-1 12 TGTGCCAGCCGTGTGCGGGACACTGAAGCTTTCTTT CASRVRDTEAFF
TRBJ2-7 - - TRBV9 15 TGTGCCAGCAGCGTAGGACAGACGGCTACCTACGAGCAGTACTTC CASSVGQTATYEQYF
TRBJ2-7 - - TRBV28 14 TGTGCCAGCAGTTTCTCCAGGGCTCCCTACGAGCAGTACTTC CASSFSRAPYEQYF
TRBJ2-1 few - TRBV6-6 14 TGTGCCACTATGAAAAGCAGCTCCTACAATGAGCAGTTCTTC CATMKSSSYNEQFF
TRBJ2-5 - - TRBV5-1 14 TGCGCCAGCAGCTTGGGACAGATCCAAGAGACCCAGTACTTC CASSLGQIQETQYF
TRBJ2-7 once TRBD1 TRBV7-9 13 TGTGCCAGCAGCCCGACAGGGATCTACGAGCAGTACTTC CASSPTGIYEQYF
TRBJ2-1 - TRBD1 TRBV5-1 19 TGCGCCAGCAGCCGCCTAAATAGACAGGGGCCAAGCTCCTACAATGAGCAGTTCTTC CASSRLNRQGPSSYNEQFF
TRBJ2-1 - TRBD1 TRBV5-1 14 TGCGCCAGCAGCCCCGGACAGGGTTACGATGAGCAGTTCTTC CASSPGQGYDEQFF
TRBJ2-7 - TRBD1 TRBV5-1 15 TGCGCCAGCAGCTTTCGAGGACAGGGTGCCTACGAGCAGTACTTC CASSFRGQGAYEQYF
TRBJ2-5 - TRBD2 TRBV9 13 TGTGCCAGCGCGATATCCCCGGGAGGGTCCCAGTACTTC CASAISPGGSQYF